This TCR beta chain is drawn from a study of CD8 T cells in Susac syndrome. Controls were age- and sex-matched healthy donors. V was clipped by 4 bases and J by 4 bases; unmatched bases: 5. CDR1 SGHRS and CDR2 YFSETQ come from the germline V gene. The CDR3 has 15 residues. RNA, at roughly 0.45 to 1 ug, was reverse transcribed with random hexamers. By means of immunoSEQ multiplex PCR, TCR beta CDR3 spanning 54 Vbeta and 13 Jbeta underwent amplification. TCRdb re-called the immunoSEQ multiplex PCR reads through MiXCR, storing one row per CDR3 protein. The data contain approximately 150,000 distinct CDR3 sequences, around 95% of them singletons.

The receptor comes from a human donor in good health. The gene calls are TRBV5-1 and TRBJ2-2; TRBD1 matches at 9 bases. Sequenced: CD4+ T cells from PBMCs. The CDR3 loop is CASSRGQGLTGELFF. DNA of the CDR3: TGCGCCAGCAGCAGGGGACAGGGTCTCACCGGGGAGCTGTTTTTT.